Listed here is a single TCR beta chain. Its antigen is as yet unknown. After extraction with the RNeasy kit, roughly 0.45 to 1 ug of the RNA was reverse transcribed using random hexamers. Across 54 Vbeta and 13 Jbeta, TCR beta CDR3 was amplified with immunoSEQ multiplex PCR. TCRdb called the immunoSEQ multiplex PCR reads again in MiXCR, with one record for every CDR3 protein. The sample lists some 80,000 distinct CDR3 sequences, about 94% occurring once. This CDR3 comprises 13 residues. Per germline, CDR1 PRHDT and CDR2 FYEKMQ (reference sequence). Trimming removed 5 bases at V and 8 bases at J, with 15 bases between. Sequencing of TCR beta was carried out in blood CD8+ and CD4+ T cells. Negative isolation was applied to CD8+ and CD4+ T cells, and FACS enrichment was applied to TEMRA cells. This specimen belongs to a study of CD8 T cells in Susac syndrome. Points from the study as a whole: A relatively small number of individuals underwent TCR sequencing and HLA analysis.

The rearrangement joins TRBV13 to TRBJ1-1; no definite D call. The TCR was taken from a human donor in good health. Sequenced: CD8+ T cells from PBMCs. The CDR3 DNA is TGTGCCAGCAGCCAACAGTGGATTGGAGAAGCTTTCTTT. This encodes CASSQQWIGEAFF.